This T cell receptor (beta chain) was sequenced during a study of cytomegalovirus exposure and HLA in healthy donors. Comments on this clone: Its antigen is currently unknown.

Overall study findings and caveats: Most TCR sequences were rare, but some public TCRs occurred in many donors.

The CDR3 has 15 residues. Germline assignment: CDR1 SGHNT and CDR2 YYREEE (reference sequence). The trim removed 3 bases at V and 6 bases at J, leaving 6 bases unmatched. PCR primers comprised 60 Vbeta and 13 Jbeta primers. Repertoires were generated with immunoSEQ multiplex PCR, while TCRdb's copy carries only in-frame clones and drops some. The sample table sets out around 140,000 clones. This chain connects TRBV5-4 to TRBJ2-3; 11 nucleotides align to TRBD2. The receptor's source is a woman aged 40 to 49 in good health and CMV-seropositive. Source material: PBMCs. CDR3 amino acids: CASSWGTSGRDTQYF. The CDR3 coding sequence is TGTGCCAGCAGCTGGGGGACTAGCGGAAGGGATACGCAGTATTTT.